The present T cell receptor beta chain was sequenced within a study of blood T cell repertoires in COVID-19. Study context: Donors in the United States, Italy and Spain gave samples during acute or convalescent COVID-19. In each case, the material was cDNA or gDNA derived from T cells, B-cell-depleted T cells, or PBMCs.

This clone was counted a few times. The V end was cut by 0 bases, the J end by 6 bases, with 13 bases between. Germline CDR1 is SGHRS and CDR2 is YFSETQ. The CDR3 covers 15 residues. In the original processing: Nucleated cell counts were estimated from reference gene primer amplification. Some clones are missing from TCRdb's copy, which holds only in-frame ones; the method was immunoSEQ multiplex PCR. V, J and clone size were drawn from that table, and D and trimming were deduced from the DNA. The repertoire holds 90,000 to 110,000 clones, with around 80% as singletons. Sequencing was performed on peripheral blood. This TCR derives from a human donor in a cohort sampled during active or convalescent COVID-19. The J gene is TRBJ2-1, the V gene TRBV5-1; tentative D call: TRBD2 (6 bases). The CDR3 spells CASSLGGTFGNEQFF. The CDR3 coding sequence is TGCGCCAGCAGCTTGGGGGGGACTTTTGGCAATGAGCAGTTCTTC.